These 10 T cell receptor beta chains originate from one sample sequenced in a study of high-grade serous ovarian cancer treatment subgroups. Tumor tissue was taken before any definitive surgery or chemotherapy was given. TCRdb's table, derived via immunoSEQ multiplex PCR, lists solely in-frame clones and lacks some. The table lists 7,500 or so clones, 65% to 80% of them singletons. Material: tumor tissue. Every receptor here comes from a human donor with high-grade serous ovarian cancer.

J is TRBJ2-7 and V is TRBV5-4; D is tentatively TRBD1 or TRBD2 (5 bases each). The CDR3 has 16 residues. The V gene's germline CDR1 is SGHNT and CDR2 YYREEE (reference sequence). Deletions cut 4 bases from V and 5 bases from J, with 22 bases between. CDR3 sequence reads: CASSPRGPAVGDEQYF. The CDR3 nucleotides read TGTGCCAGCAGCCCCCGGGGCCCGGCCGTCGGGGACGAGCAGTACTTC.

Regarding this clone: A junction boundary mismatches the germline segment, possibly from a read error. This chain links TRBV4-3 with TRBJ2-2; the D call may be TRBD1 or TRBD2 (6 bases each). The germline gives CDR1 LGHNA, CDR2 YSLEER. The CDR3 covers 17 residues. In nucleotides, the CDR3 is TGCGCCGGCAGCCAAGAGATAACCGGGGGCGGCACCGGGGAGCTGTTTTTT. Protein sequence: CAGSQEITGGGTGELFF.

The chain links TRBV25-1 to TRBJ1-6; no firm D call. Trimming left V 5 bases short and J 9 bases short, with 14 bases between. This CDR3 has 14 residues. CDR1 and CDR2 from the germline V gene are MGHDK and SYGVNS. In DNA, the CDR3 is TGTGCCAGCAGTCGGGCGGAACTCTTTTCACCCCTCCACTTT. Residues: CASSRAELFSPLHF.

This chain links TRBV10-1 with TRBJ2-2, with unresolved D. Germline V gene data show CDR1 as WNHNN and CDR2 as SYGVQD (reference sequence). The CDR3 runs 15 residues. V was pared by 3 bases and J by 4 bases, with 12 bases between. This chain's CDR3 is CASSDFSRVTGELFF. CDR3 nucleotide sequence: TGCGCCAGCAGTGATTTCTCCCGTGTCACCGGGGAGCTGTTTTTT.

The V gene is TRBV27, the J gene TRBJ1-4, with D possibly TRBD1 on 6 matching bases. CDR3 size: 13 residues. V dropped 8 bases and J dropped 9 bases, with 16 bases sitting between them. Germline lookup yields CDR1 MNHEY and CDR2 SMNVEV (reference sequence). CDR3 amino acids: CASCERGSQKLFF. CDR3 nucleotides: TGTGCCAGCTGTGAAAGGGGGAGCCAAAAACTGTTTTTT.

J is TRBJ2-5 and V is TRBV25-1; D not resolved. CDR1 and CDR2 (germline): MGHDK, SYGVNS. CDR3 length equals 14 residues. Trimming stripped 5 bases from V and 1 base from J, with 11 bases between. The CDR3, as DNA: TGTGCCAGCAGTTCTTGGCAGATCCAAGAGACCCAGTACTTC. Its protein is CASSSWQIQETQYF.

V is TRBV9 and J is TRBJ2-3, with D possibly TRBD2 on 6 matching bases. This CDR3 region has 14 residues. V was cut by 3 bases and J by 1 base, with 9 bases left in between. Germline V gives CDR1 SGDLS, CDR2 YYNGEE. For the CDR3, the DNA is TGTGCCAGCAGCGGGGGACTGGGCACAGATACGCAGTATTTT. It specifies CASSGGLGTDTQYF.

This sequence joins TRBV5-4 and TRBJ2-7, with 12 bases matching TRBD2. CDR3 length: 17 amino acids. In germline, CDR1 is SGHNT, CDR2 YYREEE (reference sequence). V shed 4 bases and J 4 bases; nucleotides not matched to a gene: 12. CDR3 sequence: CASSKPGLAGSVYEQYF. CDR3 nucleotides: TGTGCCAGCAGCAAGCCCGGACTAGCGGGAAGTGTGTACGAGCAGTACTTC.

V is TRBV7-3 and J is TRBJ2-2; 8 bases agree with TRBD1. The V and J ends lost 2 bases and 4 bases, in that order; junction bases with no gene match: 3. The V gene's germline CDR1 is SGHTA and CDR2 FQGTGA. The CDR3 totals 15 residues. The CDR3 reads CASSLQGAATGELFF. DNA for the CDR3: TGTGCCAGCAGCTTACAGGGGGCTGCCACCGGGGAGCTGTTTTTT.

The CDR3 DNA reads as TGTGCCAGCAGTTTTTCGCCGCGAGAGACCCAGTACTTC. Its translation is CASSFSPRETQYF. The chain is built from TRBV27 and TRBJ2-5; D uncertain. Germline CDR1 and CDR2: MNHEY and SMNVEV (reference sequence). Trimming took off 3 bases at V and 4 bases at J, with 9 bases between the two ends. This CDR3 is built from 13 residues.